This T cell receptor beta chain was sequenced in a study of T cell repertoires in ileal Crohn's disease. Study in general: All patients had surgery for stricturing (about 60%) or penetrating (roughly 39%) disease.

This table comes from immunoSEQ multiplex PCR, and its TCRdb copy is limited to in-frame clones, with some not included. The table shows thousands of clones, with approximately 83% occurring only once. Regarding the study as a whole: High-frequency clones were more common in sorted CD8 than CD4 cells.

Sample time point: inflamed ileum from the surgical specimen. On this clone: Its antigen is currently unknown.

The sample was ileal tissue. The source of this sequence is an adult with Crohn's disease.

The CDR3 DNA reads TGCAGTGCTCCCGTGGGGGAGACCCAGTACTTC. The encoded protein is CSAPVGETQYF. V is TRBV20-1 and J is TRBJ2-5; D unclear. The V gene lost 5 bases and the J gene lost 5 bases, with 9 bases spanning the gap. Germline V gives CDR1 DFQATT, CDR2 SNEGSKA (reference sequence). This CDR3 spans 11 amino acids.